This section outlines one T cell receptor (beta chain) sequence together with its context. Its antigen target is currently unknown. Base qualities are not at hand, and no much larger clone is one base apart. These data come from a study of T cell repertoires in cytomegalovirus infection (dated by TCRdb to the late 2010s). The study in broad terms: The HLA type of each donor mattered for the analysis, because public TCR beta signatures pointed to carriage of CMV infection along with the matching HLA type. The paper as a whole reports these results and caveats: The ex vivo response was dominated by HLA-C-restricted CMV-specific TCR beta clonotypes, and the single most frequent clonotype in two of eight donors was supplied by these HLA-C-restricted clonotypes. In both this cohort and an independent roughly 360-donor cohort, the cumulative frequency of public TCR beta family members distinguished carriers of CMV infection plus the relevant HLA type.

The sequencing machine was an Illumina HiSeq 1500. TCRdb applied fastp at Q25 and MiXCR to the public reads, then kept only in-frame beta chains. Records with the same CDR3 protein are collapsed into one entry carrying the most frequent genes and DNA. The sample table contains around 210,000 distinct CDR3 sequences; only one count was recorded for 6.5% of them. The ten largest clones take up around 6.5% of the sample. From cysteine to phenylalanine, the CDR3 is 16 amino acids long. Only the CDR3 DNA stays, 48 bases, in frame from base 1. V is reduced by 4 bases and J by 3 bases, leaving a spacing of 17 bases between them. Reading the germline V gene (reference sequence) gives CDR1 LGHDT and CDR2 YNNKEL.

The origin of this receptor is a human donor in good health (CMV status not recorded). Some clones in this sample may be carry-over from other donors' samples. The sample taken for sequencing was PBMCs. The chain is made from TRBV3-1 and TRBJ2-3; the D region is possibly TRBD1 or TRBD2, each matching across 5 bases. The bases are TGTGCCAGCAGCCTTGGTTTGGGGCGAGGGACAGATACGCAGTATTTT. This translates into CASSLGLGRGTDTQYF.